This T cell receptor beta chain was profiled in a study of CD8 T cells in Susac syndrome. The RNA, about 0.45 to 1 ug, was put through reverse transcription using random hexamers. An immunoSEQ multiplex PCR generated amplified TCR beta CDR3 products spanning 54 Vbeta and 13 Jbeta. TCRdb reprocessed the immunoSEQ multiplex PCR reads with MiXCR, giving one entry per CDR3 protein. The sample contains about 430,000 distinct CDR3 sequences, more than 80% of which appear only once. The receptor's source is a human donor with multiple sclerosis. The sequenced sample was CD8+ T cells from PBMCs.

CDR3 sequence (DNA): TGTGCCATCAGTGAGAATAGCAATCAGCCCCAGCATTTT. Residues: CAISENSNQPQHF. The rearrangement links TRBV10-3 to TRBJ1-5; the D is unclear. Germline loops: CDR1 ENHRY, CDR2 SYGVKD. The CDR3 runs to 13 residues. Trimming cost V 2 bases and J 0 bases, with 2 bases left between them.